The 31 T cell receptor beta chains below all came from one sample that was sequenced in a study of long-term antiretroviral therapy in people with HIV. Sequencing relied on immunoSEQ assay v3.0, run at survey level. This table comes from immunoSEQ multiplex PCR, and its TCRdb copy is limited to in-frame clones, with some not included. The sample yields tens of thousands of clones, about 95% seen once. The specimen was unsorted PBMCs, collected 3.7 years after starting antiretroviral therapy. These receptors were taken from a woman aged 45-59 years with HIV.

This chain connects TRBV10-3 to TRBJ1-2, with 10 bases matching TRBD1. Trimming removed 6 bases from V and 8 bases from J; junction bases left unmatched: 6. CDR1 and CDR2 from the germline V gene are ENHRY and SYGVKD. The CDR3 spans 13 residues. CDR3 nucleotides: TGTGCCATCAGGGCCGGGACAGGGGACGGCTACACCTTC. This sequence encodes CAIRAGTGDGYTF.

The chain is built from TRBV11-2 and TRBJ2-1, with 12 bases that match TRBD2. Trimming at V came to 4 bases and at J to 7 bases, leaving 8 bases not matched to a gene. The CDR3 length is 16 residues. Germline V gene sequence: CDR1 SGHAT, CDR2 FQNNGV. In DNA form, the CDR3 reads TGTGCCAGCAGCTACCTAGCGGGGGGGTTTGTGAATGAGCAGTTCTTC. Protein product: CASSYLAGGFVNEQFF.

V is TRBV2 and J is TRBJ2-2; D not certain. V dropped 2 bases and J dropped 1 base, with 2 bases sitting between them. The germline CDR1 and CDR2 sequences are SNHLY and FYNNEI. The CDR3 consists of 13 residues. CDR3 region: CASSEQNTGELFF. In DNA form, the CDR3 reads TGTGCCAGCAGTGAACAGAACACCGGGGAGCTGTTTTTT.

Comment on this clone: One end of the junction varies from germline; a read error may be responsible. This chain's CDR3 is CASSFGLAAYNEQFF. The CDR3 nucleotides are TGTGCTAGCAGTTTTGGACTAGCGGCTTACAATGAGCAGTTCTTC. This chain uses TRBV7-7 with TRBJ2-1; 10 bases agree with TRBD2. Germline CDR1 and CDR2: SSHAT and FNYEAQ (reference sequence). This CDR3 region has 15 residues.

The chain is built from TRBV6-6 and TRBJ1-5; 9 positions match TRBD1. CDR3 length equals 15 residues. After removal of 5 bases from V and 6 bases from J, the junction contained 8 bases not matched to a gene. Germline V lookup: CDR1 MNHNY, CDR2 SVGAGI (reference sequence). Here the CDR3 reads CASSLRQGVSQPQHF. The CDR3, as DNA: TGTGCCAGCAGTCTGCGACAGGGGGTTAGTCAGCCCCAGCATTTT.

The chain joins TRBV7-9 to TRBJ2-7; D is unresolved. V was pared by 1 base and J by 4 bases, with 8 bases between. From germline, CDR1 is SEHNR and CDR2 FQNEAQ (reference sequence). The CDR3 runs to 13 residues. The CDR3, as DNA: TGTGCCAGCAGCTTAGATGGGCCGTACGAGCAGTACTTC. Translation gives CASSLDGPYEQYF.

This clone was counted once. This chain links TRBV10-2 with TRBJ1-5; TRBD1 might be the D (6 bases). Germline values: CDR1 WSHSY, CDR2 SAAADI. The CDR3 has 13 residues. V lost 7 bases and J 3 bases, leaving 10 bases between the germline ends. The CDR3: CASTDRSNQPQHF. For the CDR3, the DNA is TGCGCCAGCACGGACAGATCCAATCAGCCCCAGCATTTT.

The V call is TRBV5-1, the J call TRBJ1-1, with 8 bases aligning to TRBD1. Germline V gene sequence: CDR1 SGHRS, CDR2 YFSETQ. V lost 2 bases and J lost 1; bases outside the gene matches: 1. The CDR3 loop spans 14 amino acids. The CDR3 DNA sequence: TGCGCCAGCAGCTTCGGGACAGGGAACACTGAAGCTTTCTTT. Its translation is CASSFGTGNTEAFF.

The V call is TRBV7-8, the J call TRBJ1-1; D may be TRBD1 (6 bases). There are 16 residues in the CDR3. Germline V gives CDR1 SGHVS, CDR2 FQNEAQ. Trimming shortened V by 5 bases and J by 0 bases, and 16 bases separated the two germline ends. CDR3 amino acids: CASSPNHRGLNTEAFF. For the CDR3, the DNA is TGTGCCAGCAGCCCCAACCACCGGGGGCTGAACACTGAAGCTTTCTTT.

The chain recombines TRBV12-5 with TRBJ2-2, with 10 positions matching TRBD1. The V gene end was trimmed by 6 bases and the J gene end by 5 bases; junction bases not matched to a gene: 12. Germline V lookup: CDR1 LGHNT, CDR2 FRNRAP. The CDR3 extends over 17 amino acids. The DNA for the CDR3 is TGTGCTAGTGGGGCGCCGGGACAGGGGATGAGAACCGGGGAGCTGTTTTTT. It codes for CASGAPGQGMRTGELFF.

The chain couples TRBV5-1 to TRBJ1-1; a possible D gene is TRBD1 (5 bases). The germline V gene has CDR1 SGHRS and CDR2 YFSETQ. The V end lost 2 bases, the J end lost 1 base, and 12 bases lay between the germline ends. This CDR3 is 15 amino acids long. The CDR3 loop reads CASSFEPGTNTEAFF. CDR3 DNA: TGCGCCAGCAGCTTCGAGCCCGGGACGAACACTGAAGCTTTCTTT. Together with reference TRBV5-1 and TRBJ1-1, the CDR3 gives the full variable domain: KAGVTQTPRYLIKTRGQQVTLSCSPISGHRSVSWYQQTPGQGLQFLFEYFSETQRNKGNFPGRFSGRQFSNSRSEMNVSTLELGDSALYLCASSFEPGTNTEAFFGQGTRLTVV.

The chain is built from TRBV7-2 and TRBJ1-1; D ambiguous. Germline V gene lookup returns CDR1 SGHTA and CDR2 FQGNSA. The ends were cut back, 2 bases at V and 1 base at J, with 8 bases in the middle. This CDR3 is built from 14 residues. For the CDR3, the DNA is TGTGCCAGCAGCTTATCTGACGGGAACACTGAAGCTTTCTTT. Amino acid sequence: CASSLSDGNTEAFF.

The CDR3 DNA is TGTGCCAGCAGCCCGCAGGGGAACACCGGGGAGCTGTTTTTT. Protein product: CASSPQGNTGELFF. The rearrangement links TRBV11-3 to TRBJ2-2, with D maybe TRBD1 (5 bases). Trimming removed 5 bases from V and 1 base from J, with 8 bases in between. The CDR3 sequence is 14 residues long. The germline CDR1 and CDR2 sequences are SGHNT and YENEEA.

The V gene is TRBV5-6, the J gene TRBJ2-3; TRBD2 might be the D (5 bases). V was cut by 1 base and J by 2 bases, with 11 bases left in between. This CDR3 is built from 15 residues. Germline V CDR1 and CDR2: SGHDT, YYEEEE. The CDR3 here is CASSLPLASTDTQYF. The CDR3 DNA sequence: TGTGCCAGCAGCTTGCCGCTAGCATCCACAGATACGCAGTATTTT.

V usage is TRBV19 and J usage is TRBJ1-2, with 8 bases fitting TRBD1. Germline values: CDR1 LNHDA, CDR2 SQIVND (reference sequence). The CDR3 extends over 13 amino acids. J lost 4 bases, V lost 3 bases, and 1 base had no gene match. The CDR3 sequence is CASSITGGYGYTF. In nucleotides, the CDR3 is TGTGCCAGTAGTATTACAGGGGGCTATGGCTACACCTTC. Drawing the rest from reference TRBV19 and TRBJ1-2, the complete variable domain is DGGITQSPKYLFRKEGQNVTLSCEQNLNHDAMYWYRQDPGQGLRLIYYSQIVNDFQKGDIAEGYSVSREKKESFPLTVTSAQKNPTAFYLCASSITGGYGYTFGSGTRLTVV.

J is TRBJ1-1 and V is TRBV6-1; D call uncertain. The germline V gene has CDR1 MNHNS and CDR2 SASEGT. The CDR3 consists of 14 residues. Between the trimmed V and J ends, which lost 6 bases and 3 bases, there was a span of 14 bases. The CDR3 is CASRYRRPDTEAFF. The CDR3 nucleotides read TGTGCCAGCAGATACCGACGACCTGACACTGAAGCTTTCTTT.

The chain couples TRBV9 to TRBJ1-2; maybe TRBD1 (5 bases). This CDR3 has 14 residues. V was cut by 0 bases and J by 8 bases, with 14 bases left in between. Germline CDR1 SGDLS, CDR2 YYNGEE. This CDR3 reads CASSVALGTGGYTF. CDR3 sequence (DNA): TGTGCCAGCAGCGTAGCTTTGGGGACGGGAGGCTACACCTTC.

CDR3 nucleotide sequence: TGTGCCATCAGTGGGGGACAGAGATCCTACGAGCAGTACTTC. Its protein product is CAISGGQRSYEQYF. The chain links TRBV10-3 to TRBJ2-7, with 7 bases identical to TRBD1. Germline lookup yields CDR1 ENHRY and CDR2 SYGVKD. Losses at the gene ends were 4 bases for V and 1 base for J; bases not matched to a gene: 4. The CDR3 consists of 14 residues.

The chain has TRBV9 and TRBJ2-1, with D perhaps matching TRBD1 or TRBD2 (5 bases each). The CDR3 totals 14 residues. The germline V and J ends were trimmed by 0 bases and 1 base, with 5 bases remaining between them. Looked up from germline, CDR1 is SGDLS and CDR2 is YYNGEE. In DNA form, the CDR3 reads TGTGCCAGCAGCGTAGGGGGGTCCTACAATGAGCAGTTCTTC. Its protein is CASSVGGSYNEQFF.

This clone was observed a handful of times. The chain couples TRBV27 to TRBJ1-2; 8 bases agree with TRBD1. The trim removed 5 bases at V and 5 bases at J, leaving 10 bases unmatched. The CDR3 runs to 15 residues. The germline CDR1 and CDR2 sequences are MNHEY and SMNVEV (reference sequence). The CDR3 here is CASSPRDRPTYGYTF. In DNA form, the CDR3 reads TGTGCCAGCAGTCCCCGGGACAGGCCTACTTATGGCTACACCTTC.

CDR3 DNA: TGTGCCAGCAGCGTCGGACTAGCGGGGGGGTACTACGAGCAGTACTTC. Its protein is CASSVGLAGGYYEQYF. The V and J genes are TRBV7-2 and TRBJ2-7; 15 bases fit TRBD2. V trimming: 5 bases; J trimming: 3 bases; junction bases outside the gene matches: 5. Germline lookup yields CDR1 SGHTA and CDR2 FQGNSA. The CDR3 runs 16 residues.

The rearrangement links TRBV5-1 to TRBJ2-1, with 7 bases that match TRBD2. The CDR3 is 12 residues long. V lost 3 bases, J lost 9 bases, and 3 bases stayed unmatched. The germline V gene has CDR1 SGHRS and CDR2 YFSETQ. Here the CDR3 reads CASSSPGGEQFF. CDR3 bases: TGCGCCAGCAGCTCGCCGGGGGGTGAGCAGTTCTTC.

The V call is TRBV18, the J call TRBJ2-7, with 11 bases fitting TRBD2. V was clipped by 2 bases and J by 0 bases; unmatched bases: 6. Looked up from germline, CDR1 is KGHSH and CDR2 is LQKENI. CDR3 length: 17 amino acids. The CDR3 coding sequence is TGTGCCAGCTCACCAGGTCTAGCGGGGGGACACTCCTACGAGCAGTACTTC. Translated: CASSPGLAGGHSYEQYF.

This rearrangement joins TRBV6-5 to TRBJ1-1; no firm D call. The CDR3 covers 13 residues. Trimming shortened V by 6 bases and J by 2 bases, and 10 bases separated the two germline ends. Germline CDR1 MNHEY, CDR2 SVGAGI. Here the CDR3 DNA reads TGTGCCAGCAGCCCAGATGTTAACACTGAAGCTTTCTTT. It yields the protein CASSPDVNTEAFF.

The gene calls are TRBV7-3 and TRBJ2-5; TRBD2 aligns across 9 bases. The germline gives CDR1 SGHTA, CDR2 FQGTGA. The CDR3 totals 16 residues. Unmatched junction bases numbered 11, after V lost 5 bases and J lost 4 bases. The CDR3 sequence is CASSPFGRGGRETQYF. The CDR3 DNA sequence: TGTGCCAGCAGCCCCTTCGGGCGGGGGGGCCGAGAGACCCAGTACTTC.

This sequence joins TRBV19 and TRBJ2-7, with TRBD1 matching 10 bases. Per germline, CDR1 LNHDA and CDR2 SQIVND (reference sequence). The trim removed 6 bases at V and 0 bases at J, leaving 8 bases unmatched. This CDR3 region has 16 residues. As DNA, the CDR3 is TGTGCCAGTAGCCGGTCGGGACAGGGGCTCTCCTACGAGCAGTACTTC. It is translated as CASSRSGQGLSYEQYF.

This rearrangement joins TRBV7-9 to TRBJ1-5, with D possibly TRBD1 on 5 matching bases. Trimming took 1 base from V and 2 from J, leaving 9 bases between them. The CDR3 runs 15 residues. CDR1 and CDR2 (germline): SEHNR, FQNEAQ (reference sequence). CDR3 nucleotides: TGTGCCAGCAGCTTAGGTTCAGGGCGCAATCAGCCCCAGCATTTT. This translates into CASSLGSGRNQPQHF. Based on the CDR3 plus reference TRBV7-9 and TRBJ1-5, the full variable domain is DTGVSQNPRHKITKRGQNVTFRCDPISEHNRLYWYRQTLGQGPEFLTYFQNEAQLEKSRLLSDRFSAERPKGSFSTLEIQRTEQGDSAMYLCASSLGSGRNQPQHFGDGTRLSIL.

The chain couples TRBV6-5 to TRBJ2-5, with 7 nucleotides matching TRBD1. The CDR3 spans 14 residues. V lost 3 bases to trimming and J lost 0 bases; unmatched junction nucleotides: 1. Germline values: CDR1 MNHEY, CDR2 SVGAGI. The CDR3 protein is CASSYGTDQETQYF. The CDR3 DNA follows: TGTGCCAGCAGTTATGGGACAGACCAAGAGACCCAGTACTTC.

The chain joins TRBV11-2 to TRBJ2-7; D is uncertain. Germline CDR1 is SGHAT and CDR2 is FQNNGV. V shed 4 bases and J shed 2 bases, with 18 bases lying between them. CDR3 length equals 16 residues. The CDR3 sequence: CASSSPSDISPYEQYF. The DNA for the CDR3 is TGTGCCAGCAGCTCACCCTCCGACATAAGCCCCTACGAGCAGTACTTC.

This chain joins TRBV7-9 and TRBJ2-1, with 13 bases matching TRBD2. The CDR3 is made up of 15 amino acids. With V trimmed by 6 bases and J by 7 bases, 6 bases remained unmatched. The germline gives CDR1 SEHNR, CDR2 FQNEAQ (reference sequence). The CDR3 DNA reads TGTGCCAGCAGATCCGGGACTAGCGGGGTTAATGAGCAGTTCTTC. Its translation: CASRSGTSGVNEQFF.

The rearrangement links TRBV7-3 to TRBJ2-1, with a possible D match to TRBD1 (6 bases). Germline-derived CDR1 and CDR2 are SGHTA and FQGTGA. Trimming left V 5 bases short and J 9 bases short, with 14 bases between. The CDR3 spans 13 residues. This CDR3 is CASSPQGFGEQFF. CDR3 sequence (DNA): TGTGCCAGCAGCCCTCAGGGGTTCGGTGAGCAGTTCTTC.